The next 14 T cell receptor beta chains were all read from a single sample in a study of somatic mutations in cytotoxic T cells in rheumatoid arthritis. Clones were read by immunoSEQ multiplex PCR, and TCRdb kept only the in-frame ones, dropping some. The sample includes approximately 9,400 clones, around 91% of them seen just once. What was sequenced was CD4+ T cells sorted from blood. These receptors came from a woman under 30 with rheumatoid arthritis.

The chain is built from TRBV2 and TRBJ2-7; TRBD1 aligns across 11 bases. This CDR3 has 18 residues. V lost 1 base, J lost 4 bases, and 12 bases stayed unmatched. The V gene's germline CDR1 is SNHLY and CDR2 FYNNEI. The CDR3 sequence: CASSEGAFLRDRGYEQYF. CDR3 DNA sequence: TGTGCCAGCAGTGAAGGCGCATTTTTGAGGGACAGGGGGTACGAGCAGTACTTC.

V is TRBV15 and J is TRBJ2-2; D possibly corresponds to TRBD2 (5 bases). The V and J ends lost 1 base and 1 base respectively, with 7 bases between them. CDR1 and CDR2 from the germline V gene are LNHNV and YYDKDF (reference sequence). The CDR3 totals 15 residues. The CDR3 DNA reads as TGTGCCACCAGCAGAGGTGGAGGGAACACCGGGGAGCTGTTTTTT. It is translated as CATSRGGGNTGELFF.

The gene calls are TRBV2 and TRBJ1-3; a weak D match, TRBD1 (5 bases). The CDR3 runs to 16 residues. Germline V lookup: CDR1 SNHLY, CDR2 FYNNEI. Trimming stripped 8 bases from V and 0 bases from J, with 17 bases between. CDR3 loop: CASSSGLLFSGNTIYF. The CDR3 DNA sequence: TGTGCCAGCTCTTCGGGACTCCTCTTCTCTGGAAACACCATATATTTT.

The rearrangement joins TRBV14 to TRBJ1-4, with no clear D. Trimming took 3 bases from V and 0 from J, leaving 8 bases between them. The CDR3 length is 15 residues. Germline CDR1 reads SGHDN; CDR2 reads FVKESK. As DNA, the CDR3 is TGTGCCAGCAGCCACCGAACAGCAACTAATGAAAAACTGTTTTTT. As protein: CASSHRTATNEKLFF.

The J gene is TRBJ1-2, the V gene TRBV27; the D gene is possibly TRBD1 (6 bases). The length of the CDR3 is 15 residues. Germline V gives CDR1 MNHEY, CDR2 SMNVEV (reference sequence). V lost 5 bases and J lost 4, with 17 bases in between. CDR3 bases: TGTGCCAGCAGTCTTATACCCACAGGGCCCTATGGCTACACCTTC. It yields the protein CASSLIPTGPYGYTF.

The chain has TRBV5-1 and TRBJ2-3, with D unclear. The CDR3 sequence is 14 residues long. V lost 0 bases and J lost 1, with 6 bases in between. Germline CDR1 SGHRS, CDR2 YFSETQ. The CDR3 spells CASSLASRTDTQYF. DNA of the CDR3: TGCGCCAGCAGCTTGGCGAGCCGCACAGATACGCAGTATTTT.

CDR3 DNA: TGCAGCGTTCGGTCTGGGGCCAACGTCCTGACTTTC. Amino acid sequence: CSVRSGANVLTF. The chain uses TRBV29-1 and TRBJ2-6; no definite D call. The CDR3 has 12 amino acids. CDR1 and CDR2 (germline): SQVTM, ANQGSEA. V was cut by 5 bases and J by 1 base, with 3 bases left in between.

This chain's CDR3 is CASSLDVRDTEAFF. The CDR3 bases are TGCGCCAGCAGCTTGGATGTCAGGGATACTGAAGCTTTCTTT. This chain links TRBV5-1 with TRBJ1-1; a weak D match, TRBD1 (5 bases). Trimming cost V 0 bases and J 5 bases, with 11 bases left between them. The CDR3 extends over 14 amino acids. Germline lookup yields CDR1 SGHRS and CDR2 YFSETQ.

As DNA, the CDR3 is TGTGCCAGCAGCCCAGGCGGCGGGGAAAGACAAGAGACCCAGTACTTC. It specifies CASSPGGGERQETQYF. V usage is TRBV7-8 and J usage is TRBJ2-5; the D gene is possibly TRBD2 (6 bases). Trimming cost V 5 bases and J 2 bases, with 18 bases left between them. Germline V gene lookup returns CDR1 SGHVS and CDR2 FQNEAQ. The CDR3 is 16 amino acids.

This sequence joins TRBV7-2 and TRBJ1-5; TRBD1 aligns across 11 bases. V gave up 5 bases and J gave up 0 bases; unmatched junction bases: 6. This CDR3 is built from 17 residues. From germline, CDR1 is SGHTA and CDR2 FQGNSA. CDR3 in DNA: TGTGCCAGCAGCCCCAGGACAGGGGGCAATAGCAATCAGCCCCAGCATTTT. Encoded protein: CASSPRTGGNSNQPQHF.

The V gene is TRBV18, the J gene TRBJ2-1; a weak D match, TRBD2 (5 bases). V was pared by 0 bases and J by 2 bases, with 14 bases between. This CDR3 comprises 17 residues. Germline CDR1 reads KGHSH; CDR2 reads LQKENI. Here the CDR3 reads CASSPPAGRETYNEQFF. The CDR3 DNA follows: TGTGCCAGCTCACCACCGGCGGGCAGAGAAACCTACAATGAGCAGTTCTTC.

The chain couples TRBV7-3 to TRBJ2-1; 11 bases agree with TRBD2. CDR3 length equals 15 residues. CDR1 SGHTA and CDR2 FQGTGA come from the germline V gene. V gave up 5 bases and J gave up 2 bases; unmatched junction bases: 2. Here the CDR3 reads CASSPTSGAYNEQFF. The CDR3 DNA follows: TGTGCCAGCAGCCCGACTAGCGGGGCCTACAATGAGCAGTTCTTC.

A word on this clone: The sample contains more than one DNA sequence encoding this CDR3. This chain connects TRBV28 to TRBJ2-2, with D maybe TRBD1 (6 bases). In germline, CDR1 is MDHEN, CDR2 SYDVKM. The CDR3 spans 15 residues. Trimming pared 9 bases from V and 3 bases from J, leaving 17 bases between. CDR3 residues: CASSSRQVHTGELFF. CDR3 bases: TGTGCCAGTAGTAGCCGACAGGTCCACACCGGGGAGCTGTTTTTT.

This clone was counted a single time. V and J are TRBV9 and TRBJ2-5; TRBD1 matches at 8 bases. CDR3 length: 15 residues. In germline, CDR1 is SGDLS, CDR2 YYNGEE. Unmatched junction bases numbered 9, after V lost 3 bases and J lost 5 bases. CDR3 loop: CASSARQGRDETQYF. In DNA form, the CDR3 reads TGTGCCAGCAGCGCCAGACAGGGGCGAGACGAGACCCAGTACTTC.